This TCR beta chain was captured by sequencing in a study of cytomegalovirus exposure and HLA in healthy donors. On the study more broadly: From donors who were HLA-typed, an early data release held around 85 million unique TCRs. Study results and caveats: Analyses of presence/absence relied on an assumption of roughly uniform sequencing depth across donors.

The PCR made use of 60 Vbeta and 13 Jbeta primers. Some clones are missing from TCRdb's copy, which holds only in-frame ones; the method was immunoSEQ multiplex PCR. This table has 100,000 to 150,000 clones, more than 65% appearing once. On this clone itself: Its antigen remains unidentified.

The TCR comes from a man aged 50-59 years in good health and CMV-seronegative. The sample taken for sequencing was PBMCs.

The CDR3 is CASSTPPRTGIGSPLHF. The CDR3 DNA sequence: TGTGCCAGCAGCACCCCCCCGAGGACAGGGATTGGTTCACCCCTCCACTTT. The V gene is TRBV21-1, the J gene TRBJ1-6; the table's D call of TRBD1 was not tested on the DNA. TRBV21-1 is listed as a pseudogene. The CDR3 extends over 17 amino acids.